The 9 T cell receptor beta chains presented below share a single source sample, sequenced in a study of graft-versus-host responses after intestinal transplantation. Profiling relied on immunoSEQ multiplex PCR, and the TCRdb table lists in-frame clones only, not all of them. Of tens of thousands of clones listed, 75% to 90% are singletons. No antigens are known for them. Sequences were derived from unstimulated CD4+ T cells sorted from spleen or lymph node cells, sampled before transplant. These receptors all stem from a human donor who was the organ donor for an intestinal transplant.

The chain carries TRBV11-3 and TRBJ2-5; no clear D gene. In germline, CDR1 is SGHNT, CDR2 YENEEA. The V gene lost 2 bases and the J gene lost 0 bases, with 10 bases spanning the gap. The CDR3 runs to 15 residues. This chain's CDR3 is CASSLSSNYQETQYF. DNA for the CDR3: TGTGCCAGCAGCTTAAGTTCTAACTACCAAGAGACCCAGTACTTC.

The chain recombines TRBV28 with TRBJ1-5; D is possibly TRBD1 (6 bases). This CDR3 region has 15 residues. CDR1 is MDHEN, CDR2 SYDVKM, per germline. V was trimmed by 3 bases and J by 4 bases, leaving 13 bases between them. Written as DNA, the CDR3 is TGTGCCAGCAGTTTGGACAGCCGGACTAATCAGCCCCAGCATTTT. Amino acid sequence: CASSLDSRTNQPQHF.

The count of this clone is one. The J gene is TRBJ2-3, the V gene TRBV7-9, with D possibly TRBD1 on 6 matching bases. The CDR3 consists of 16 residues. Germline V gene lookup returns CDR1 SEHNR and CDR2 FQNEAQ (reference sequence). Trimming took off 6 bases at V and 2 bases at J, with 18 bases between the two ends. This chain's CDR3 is CASSPGQPSLTDTQYF. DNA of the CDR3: TGTGCCAGCAGTCCTGGACAGCCGTCGCTCACAGATACGCAGTATTTT.

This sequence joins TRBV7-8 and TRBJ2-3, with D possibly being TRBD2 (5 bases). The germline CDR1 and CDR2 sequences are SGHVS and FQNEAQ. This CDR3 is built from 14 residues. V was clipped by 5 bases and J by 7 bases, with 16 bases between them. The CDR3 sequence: CASSPGLDVNTQYF. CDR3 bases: TGTGCCAGCAGCCCCGGACTTGACGTTAATACGCAGTATTTT.

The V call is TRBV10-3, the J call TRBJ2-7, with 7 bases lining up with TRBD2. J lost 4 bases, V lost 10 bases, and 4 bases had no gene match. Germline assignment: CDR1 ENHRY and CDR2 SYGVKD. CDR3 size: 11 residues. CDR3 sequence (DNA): TGTGCCACCGGGGGACTATACGAGCAGTACGTC. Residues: CATGGLYEQYV.

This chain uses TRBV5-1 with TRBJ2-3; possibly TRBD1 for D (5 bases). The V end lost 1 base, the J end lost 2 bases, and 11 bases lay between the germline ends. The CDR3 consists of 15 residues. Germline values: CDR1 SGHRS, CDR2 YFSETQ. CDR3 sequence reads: CASSLRGSVTDTQYF. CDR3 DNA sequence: TGCGCCAGCAGCTTGAGGGGCAGCGTCACAGATACGCAGTATTTT.

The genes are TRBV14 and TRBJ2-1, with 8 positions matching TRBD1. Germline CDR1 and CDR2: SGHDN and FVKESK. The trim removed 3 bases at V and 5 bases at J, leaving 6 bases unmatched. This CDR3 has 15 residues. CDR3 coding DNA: TGTGCCAGCAGCCACCTCGGGACAGGTCACAATGAGCAGTTCTTC. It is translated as CASSHLGTGHNEQFF.

CDR3 coding DNA: TGCGCCCGAGAGCGGGGCGGTAACACTGAAGCTTTCTTT. Protein: CARERGGNTEAFF. This rearrangement joins TRBV10-2 to TRBJ1-1; D is perhaps TRBD1 (5 bases). Trimming cost V 11 bases and J 2 bases, with 15 bases left between them. From germline, CDR1 is WSHSY and CDR2 SAAADI. The CDR3 spans 13 residues.

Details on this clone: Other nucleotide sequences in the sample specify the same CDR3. The DNA for the CDR3 is TGTGCCAGCTCACCAATAATGACAGGGACTGATGAAAAACTGTTTTTT. It is translated as CASSPIMTGTDEKLFF. This sequence joins TRBV18 and TRBJ1-4; TRBD1 agrees at 7 bases. The CDR3 is 16 amino acids. With 2 bases clipped from V and 6 bases from J, the junction kept 9 bases outside the gene matches. Per germline, CDR1 KGHSH and CDR2 LQKENI. Full variable domain (remainder filled in from reference TRBV18 and TRBJ1-4): NAGVMQNPRHLVRRRGQEARLRCSPMKGHSHVYWYRQLPEEGLKFMVYLQKENIIDESGMPKERFSAEFPKEGPSILRIQQVVRGDSAAYFCASSPIMTGTDEKLFFGSGTQLSVL.